This T cell receptor (beta chain) came from a study of human T cells and chemical hapten exposure. Study-wide background: It was small differences in pooled library volume that mainly caused per-sample TCR yields to vary.

The library tagged individual cDNA molecules with unique molecular identifiers. Using its own MiXCR run on the 5' RACE reads, TCRdb lists one record per CDR3 protein. Of 120,000 to 150,000 distinct CDR3 sequences listed, 4.1% are singletons. This CDR3 has 14 residues. Germline-derived CDR1 and CDR2 are MDHEN and SYDVKM. V was shortened by 2 bases and J by 3 bases, with 10 bases between the two germline ends. Study-wide points: TCRs exceeding 1 in 1000 frequency stayed unchanged with DPC sensitization.

This clonotype has only one observation. Its cognate antigen is unknown. This could be a read error, since a much larger clone is one nucleotide away. Before extraction, the whole blood was not fractionated, and total RNA was taken from it. The sequence came from a female donor in good health. This chain joins TRBV28 and TRBJ2-5; D is possibly TRBD1 (5 bases). In DNA, the CDR3 is TGTGCCAGCAGTTTAAGGGGCTGCGAAGAGACCCAGTACTTC. It yields the protein CASSLRGCEETQYF.